This section outlines one T cell receptor beta chain sequence together with its context. Its antigen remains unidentified. Before the COVID-19 pandemic, during about 2010-2019, CD4+ T cells were taken from unexposed donors. Isolation of CD4+ T cells took place after around 11 days in culture. The data were taken from a study of CD4 T cells in relation to SARS-CoV-2 and coronaviruses. Trimming at V came to 5 bases and at J to 10 bases, leaving 8 bases not matched to a gene. Germline CDR1 reads LGHDT; CDR2 reads YNNKEL (reference sequence). This CDR3 spans 13 amino acids. The method was immunoSEQ multiplex PCR; TCRdb's version includes in-frame clones alone and lacks a portion of them. Altogether over 15,000 clones are present, 70% to 85% being singletons, with the ten largest covering 27%. General study results and limits: Compared with monoreactive clones, crossreactive clones showed significantly weaker SARS-CoV-2 expansion.

The sequence was collected from a human donor in good health. The chain combines TRBV3-1 (or the pseudogene TRBV3-2) with TRBJ2-7; 10 bases map to TRBD1. The sample taken for sequencing was CD4+ T cells from PBMCs, cultured in vitro. The CDR3 loop is CASSTRTGGVQYF. The CDR3 nucleotides read TGTGCCAGCAGCACGCGGACAGGGGGGGTTCAGTACTTC.